This TCR beta chain originates from a study of Tregs in tolerant kidney transplant recipients (dated by TCRdb to between 2019 and 2020). Background for the entire study: The transplants used related donors along with nonmyeloablative bone marrow transplantation, and in the human trials mixed chimerism was transient. Before combined kidney and bone marrow transplantation, this study identified donor-specific regulatory T cells using TCRbeta sequencing and then followed those same cells after transplant. Findings and caveats that apply to the study as a whole: The study was constrained by small patient numbers, and validation of the findings is required in larger populations and under other immunosuppression protocols. Biological reproducibility was not directly addressed, though technical replication error appeared minimal. In tolerant patients, donor-specific Tregs expanded more than Tregs overall, which suggests antigen-driven rather than nonspecific expansion. PCR primers changed over time for some patients, so nucleotide-level comparison across those patients' samples was not possible. Expanding Tregs with activated donor B cells appeared to identify the most biologically relevant and donor-specific TCRbeta repertoire.

Here V drops 3 bases and J drops 7 bases, and the junction holds 11 bases not matched to any gene. Taken from the germline V gene, the CDR1 and CDR2 loops are LGHNA and YNFKEQ. The CDR3 runs 16 amino acids, cysteine and phenylalanine included. Only the CDR3 DNA stays, 48 bases, in frame from base 1. The label giving this sample's time point can be read as: blood sample drawn before combined kidney and bone marrow transplant. Unstimulated Tregs (CD4+CD25+CD127-), CD4+ non-Tregs (CD4+CD25-), CD4 and CD8 cells were FACS-sorted from thawed PBMCs. Thawed PBMCs were rested overnight at 37 degrees C with about 180 IU/ml IL-2 before Treg sorting. Patients were several combined kidney and bone marrow transplant recipients from the ITN036ST trial, and only these trial subjects had samples available. Healthy control blood was separated into PBMCs by Ficoll density gradient and cryopreserved, and patient PBMCs were collected both before and after transplant.

This clone was recorded once. What antigen it recognizes has not been identified. The input lacks base qualities; no much larger clone sits a single base away. For TCRbeta CDR3 sequencing, genomic DNA was extracted from sorted cells using the QIAGEN DNeasy Blood and Tissue Kit. High-throughput TCRbeta CDR3 sequencing was carried out commercially through immunoSEQ, with PCR amplification with bias correction and internal controls included. In the source study's methods: Unique productive TCRbeta sequences were defined by CDR3 nucleotide sequence where primers matched, and otherwise by CDR3 amino acid sequence together with Vbeta and Jbeta genes. To correct sorting error, sequences shared between sorted populations at a frequency ratio of 2:1 or less were removed; the rest were assigned to the higher population. A sequence was defined as donor-reactive if the sequence was expanded at least 5-fold in CFSE-low cells compared with unstimulated cells and had a frequency of at least 0.01% in CFSE-low cells. Repertoire divergence was quantified by Jensen-Shannon divergence using the top 100 TCRbeta sequences ranked by frequency. When a sample had multiple sequencing runs, each run was corrected for sorting error separately and the runs were then pooled. TCRdb holds this immuneACCESS table with in-frame rearrangements only. Some clones are missing; in checked studies, unresolved V genes explain under half, and the rest has no known cause. Clone size and the V and J calls come from that table; the DNA yielded D and trimming. The sample profile shows 62,000 or so clones; 95% to 98% of them were found once. Approximately 0.36% of the sample rests with the top ten.

Recombination connected TRBV4-2 to TRBJ2-3; the central 9 bases match TRBD2. The source is a human donor who received a combined kidney and bone marrow transplant. The material was Tregs from blood, obtained before the transplant. This receptor carries the CDR3 CASSHGAGGPKNTQYF. The DNA sequence follows: TGTGCCAGCAGCCATGGGGCGGGGGGGCCAAAGAATACGCAGTATTTT.